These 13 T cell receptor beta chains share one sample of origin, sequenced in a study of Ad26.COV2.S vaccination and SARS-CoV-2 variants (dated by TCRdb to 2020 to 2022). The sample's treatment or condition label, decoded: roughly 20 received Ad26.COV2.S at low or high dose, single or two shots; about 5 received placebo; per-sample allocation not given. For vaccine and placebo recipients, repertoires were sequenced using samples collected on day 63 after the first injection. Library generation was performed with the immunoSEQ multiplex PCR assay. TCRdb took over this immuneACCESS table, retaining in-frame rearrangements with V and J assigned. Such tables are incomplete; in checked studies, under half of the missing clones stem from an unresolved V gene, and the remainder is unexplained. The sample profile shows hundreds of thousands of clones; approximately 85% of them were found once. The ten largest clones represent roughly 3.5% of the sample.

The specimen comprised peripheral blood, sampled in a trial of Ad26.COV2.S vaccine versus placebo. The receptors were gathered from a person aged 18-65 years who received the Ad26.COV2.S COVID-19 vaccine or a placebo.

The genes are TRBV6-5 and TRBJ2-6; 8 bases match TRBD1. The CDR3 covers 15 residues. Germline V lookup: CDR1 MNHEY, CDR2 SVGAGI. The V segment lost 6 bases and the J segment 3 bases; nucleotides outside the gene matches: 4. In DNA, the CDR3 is TGTGCCAGCAGCAGGACAGGGAATGGGGCCAACGTCCTGACTTTC. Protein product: CASSRTGNGANVLTF.

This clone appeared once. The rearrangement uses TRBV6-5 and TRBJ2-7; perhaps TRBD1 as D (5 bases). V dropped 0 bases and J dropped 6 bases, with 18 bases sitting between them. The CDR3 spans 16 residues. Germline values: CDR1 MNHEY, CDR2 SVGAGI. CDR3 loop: CASSYSIGVAPLEQYF. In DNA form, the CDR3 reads TGTGCCAGCAGTTACTCTATAGGGGTAGCCCCTCTCGAGCAGTACTTC.

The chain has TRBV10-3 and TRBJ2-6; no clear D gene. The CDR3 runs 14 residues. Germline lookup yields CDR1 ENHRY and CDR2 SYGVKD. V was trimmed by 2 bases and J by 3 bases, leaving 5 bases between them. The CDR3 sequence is CAISEVGGANVLTF. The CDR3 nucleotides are TGTGCCATCAGTGAGGTGGGTGGGGCCAACGTCCTGACTTTC.

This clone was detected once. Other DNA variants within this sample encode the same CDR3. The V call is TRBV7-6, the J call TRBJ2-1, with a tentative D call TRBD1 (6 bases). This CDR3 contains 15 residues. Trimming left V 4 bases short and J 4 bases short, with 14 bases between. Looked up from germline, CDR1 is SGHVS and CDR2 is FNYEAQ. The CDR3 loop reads CASSSETGPYNEQFF. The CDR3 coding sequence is TGTGCCAGCAGCTCCGAGACAGGACCTTACAATGAGCAGTTCTTC.

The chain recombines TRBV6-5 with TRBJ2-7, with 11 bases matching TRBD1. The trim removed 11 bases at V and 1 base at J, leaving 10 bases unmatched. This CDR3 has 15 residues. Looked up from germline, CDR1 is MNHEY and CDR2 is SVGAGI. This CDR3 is CAGSRDRGVSYEQYF. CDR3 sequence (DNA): TGTGCCGGCTCGAGGGACAGGGGGGTTTCCTACGAGCAGTACTTC.

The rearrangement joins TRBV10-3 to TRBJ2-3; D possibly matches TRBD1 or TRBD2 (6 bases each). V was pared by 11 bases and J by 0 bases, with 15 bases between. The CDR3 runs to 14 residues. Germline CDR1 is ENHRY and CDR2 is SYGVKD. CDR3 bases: TGTGCCGTACGCGGGGACACTAGCACAGATACGCAGTATTTT. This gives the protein CAVRGDTSTDTQYF.

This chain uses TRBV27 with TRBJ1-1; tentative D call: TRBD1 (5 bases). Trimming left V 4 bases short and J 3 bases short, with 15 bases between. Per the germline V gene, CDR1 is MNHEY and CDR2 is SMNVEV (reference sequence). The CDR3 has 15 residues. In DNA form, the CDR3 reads TGTGCCAGCAGTTCACCCAGGGCGGGGTACACTGAAGCTTTCTTT. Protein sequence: CASSSPRAGYTEAFF.

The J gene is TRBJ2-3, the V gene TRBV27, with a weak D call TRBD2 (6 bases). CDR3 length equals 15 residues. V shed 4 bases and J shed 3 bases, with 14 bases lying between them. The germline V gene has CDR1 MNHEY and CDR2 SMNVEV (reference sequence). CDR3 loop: CASSYSSGVTDTQYF. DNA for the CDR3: TGTGCCAGCAGTTACTCTTCGGGAGTTACAGATACGCAGTATTTT.

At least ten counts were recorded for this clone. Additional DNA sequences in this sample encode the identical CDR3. CDR3 in DNA: TGTGCCAGCAGGACACAGGGGGTCGGTTACGAGCAGTACTTC. Translated: CASRTQGVGYEQYF. The genes are TRBV27 and TRBJ2-7; 8 nucleotides line up with TRBD1. The V gene's germline CDR1 is MNHEY and CDR2 SMNVEV (reference sequence). The V gene end was trimmed by 6 bases and the J gene end by 4 bases; junction bases not matched to a gene: 8. The CDR3 runs 14 residues.

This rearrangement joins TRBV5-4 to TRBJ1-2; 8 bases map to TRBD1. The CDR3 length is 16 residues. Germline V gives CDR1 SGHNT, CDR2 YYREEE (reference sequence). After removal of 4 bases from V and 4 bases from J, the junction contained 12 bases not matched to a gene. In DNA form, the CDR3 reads TGTGCCAGCAGCCTTGGGTTCCCCGGACAGGGCTATGGCTACACCTTC. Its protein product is CASSLGFPGQGYGYTF. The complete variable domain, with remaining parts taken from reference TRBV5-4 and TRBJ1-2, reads ETGVTQSPTHLIKTRGQQVTLRCSSQSGHNTVSWYQQALGQGPQFIFQYYREEENGRGNFPPRFSGLQFPNYSSELNVNALELDDSALYLCASSLGFPGQGYGYTFGSGTRLTVV.

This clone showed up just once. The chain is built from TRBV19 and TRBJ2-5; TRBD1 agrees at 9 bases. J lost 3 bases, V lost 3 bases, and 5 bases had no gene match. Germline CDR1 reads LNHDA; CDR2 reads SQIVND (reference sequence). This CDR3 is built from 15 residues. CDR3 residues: CASSMDRGEKETQYF. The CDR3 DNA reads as TGTGCCAGTAGTATGGACAGGGGTGAGAAAGAGACCCAGTACTTC.

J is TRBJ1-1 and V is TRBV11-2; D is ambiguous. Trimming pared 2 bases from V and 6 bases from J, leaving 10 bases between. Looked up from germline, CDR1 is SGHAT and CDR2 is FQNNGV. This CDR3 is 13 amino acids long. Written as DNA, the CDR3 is TGTGCCAGCAGCTTAAATATAAACTCTGAAGCTTTCTTT. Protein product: CASSLNINSEAFF.

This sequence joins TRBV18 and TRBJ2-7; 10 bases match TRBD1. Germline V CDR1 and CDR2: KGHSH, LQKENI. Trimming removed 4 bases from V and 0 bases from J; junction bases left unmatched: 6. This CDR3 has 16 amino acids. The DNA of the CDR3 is TGTGCCAGCTCACAACCGGGACAGGGGAGCTCCTACGAGCAGTACTTC. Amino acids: CASSQPGQGSSYEQYF.